The 27 T cell receptor beta chains below come from one sample, sequenced in a study of T cells in tumors after PD-1 blockade. The data were produced by immunoSEQ multiplex PCR, yet TCRdb's version contains in-frame clones alone and is incomplete. The sample yields approximately 50,000 clones, under 85% seen once. The sequencing used PBMCs, collected before anti-PD-1 therapy. These receptors originate from a human donor with advanced basal cell or squamous cell carcinoma (not recorded which).

The CDR3 here is CASSLWHINQPQHF. The CDR3, as DNA: TGTGCCAGCAGCTTGTGGCACATCAATCAGCCCCAGCATTTT. V is TRBV5-6 and J is TRBJ1-5, with D unresolved. V gave up 1 base and J gave up 3 bases, with 8 bases separating them. Per the germline V gene, CDR1 is SGHDT and CDR2 is YYEEEE. This CDR3 has 14 residues.

This chain uses TRBV19 with TRBJ2-5; 9 nucleotides agree with TRBD1. Germline CDR1 and CDR2: LNHDA and SQIVND (reference sequence). Trimming took 7 bases from V and 5 from J; bases not matched to a gene: 11. This CDR3 comprises 15 residues. CDR3 sequence: CASKGTGRRDETQYF. In DNA, the CDR3 is TGTGCCAGTAAAGGGACAGGGAGAAGAGACGAGACCCAGTACTTC.

In its sample, this clone was seen a few times. The chain is built from TRBV7-9 and TRBJ2-5; 11 bases map to TRBD2. There are 16 residues in the CDR3. The ends lost 1 base at V and 5 bases at J; junction bases unmatched: 6. Looked up from germline, CDR1 is SEHNR and CDR2 is FQNEAQ (reference sequence). The CDR3 loop reads CASSLVAGGAKETQYF. CDR3 nucleotide sequence: TGTGCCAGCAGCTTAGTAGCGGGGGGGGCCAAGGAGACCCAGTACTTC.

V gene TRBV5-5 combines with J gene TRBJ1-2, with D possibly matching TRBD1 (5 bases). With 7 bases removed from V and 7 bases from J, the gap between germline ends came to 23 bases. The CDR3 is made up of 15 amino acids. Germline V gene data show CDR1 as SGHKS and CDR2 as YYEKEE (reference sequence). The CDR3 coding sequence is TGTGCCAGCTCCCTCTACCACGACAGCCGGGCTGGCTACACCTTC. The encoded protein is CASSLYHDSRAGYTF.

This chain joins TRBV19 and TRBJ2-7; no reliable D call. The germline gives CDR1 LNHDA, CDR2 SQIVND (reference sequence). Between the trimmed V and J ends, which lost 2 bases and 6 bases, there was a span of 5 bases. The CDR3 is 11 amino acids. The CDR3 here is CASSIHREQYF. The CDR3 nucleotides read TGTGCCAGTAGTATACACCGCGAGCAGTACTTC.

The chain links TRBV2 to TRBJ2-3; 9 bases map to TRBD2. Germline V gene lookup returns CDR1 SNHLY and CDR2 FYNNEI. The CDR3 consists of 16 residues. After removal of 3 bases from V and 3 bases from J, the junction contained 7 bases not matched to a gene. In DNA, the CDR3 is TGTGCCAGCAGTGACGTAGCGGGAGAAAAAACAGATACGCAGTATTTT. Translation: CASSDVAGEKTDTQYF.

The chain carries TRBV5-6 and TRBJ2-7; D is unclear. The CDR3 has 14 amino acids. Trimming left V 3 bases short and J 0 bases short, with 10 bases between. CDR1 and CDR2 (germline): SGHDT, YYEEEE. CDR3 protein: CASSSVLSSYEQYF. The CDR3, as DNA: TGTGCCAGCAGCTCGGTTCTCAGCTCCTACGAGCAGTACTTC.

The CDR3 DNA reads TGTGCCAGCAAGGGCTCCTATAATTCACCCCTCCACTTT. Translated: CASKGSYNSPLHF. The rearrangement uses TRBV2 and TRBJ1-6; D unresolved. The germline gives CDR1 SNHLY, CDR2 FYNNEI. The CDR3 loop spans 13 amino acids. V lost 7 bases and J 0 bases, leaving 4 bases between the germline ends.

This clone was picked up one time. The rearrangement links TRBV3-1 (or the pseudogene TRBV3-2) to TRBJ2-3, with D possibly matching TRBD2 (6 bases). Germline V gene lookup returns CDR1 LGHDT and CDR2 YNNKEL (reference sequence). The CDR3 runs 12 residues. Trimming removed 6 bases from V and 5 bases from J, with 9 bases in between. The CDR3 sequence is CASRGAGDTQYF. CDR3 nucleotide sequence: TGTGCCAGCAGGGGAGCGGGAGATACGCAGTATTTT.

The chain uses TRBV7-9 and TRBJ2-7; the match to TRBD2 covers 8 bases. The CDR3 contains 13 residues. Unmatched junction bases numbered 5, after V lost 5 bases and J lost 5 bases. Germline lookup yields CDR1 SEHNR and CDR2 FQNEAQ (reference sequence). The CDR3 nucleotides read TGTGCCAGCAGCCAGCGGGGGTCAGACGAGCAGTACTTC. This codes for CASSQRGSDEQYF.

The chain carries TRBV7-2 and TRBJ2-2; tentatively, D is TRBD1 or TRBD2 (5 bases each). The length of the CDR3 is 14 residues. Germline V lookup: CDR1 SGHTA, CDR2 FQGNSA. Trimming cost V 5 bases and J 5 bases, with 12 bases left between them. CDR3 nucleotides: TGTGCCAGCAGCCGTAGGGGCGGGACCGGGGAGCTGTTTTTT. Residues: CASSRRGGTGELFF.

V gene TRBV19 combines with J gene TRBJ2-1, with 7 bases that match TRBD1. The germline gives CDR1 LNHDA, CDR2 SQIVND (reference sequence). CDR3 length equals 13 residues. The J segment lost 4 bases and the V segment lost 10 bases, leaving 7 bases of the junction unmatched. The CDR3 DNA is TGTGCCACGACACCGGGACAGTACAATGAGCAGTTCTTC. Protein sequence: CATTPGQYNEQFF.

The genes are TRBV27 and TRBJ1-5; weak D call: TRBD1 (6 bases). The CDR3 runs to 13 residues. The V end was cut by 2 bases, the J end by 7 bases, with 9 bases between. Germline values: CDR1 MNHEY, CDR2 SMNVEV (reference sequence). CDR3 sequence: CASSLNRAQPQHF. CDR3 sequence (DNA): TGTGCCAGCAGTTTAAACAGGGCCCAGCCCCAGCATTTT.

The gene calls are TRBV15 and TRBJ1-4; 9 nucleotides agree with TRBD1. Looked up from germline, CDR1 is LNHNV and CDR2 is YYDKDF (reference sequence). The trim removed 2 bases at V and 4 bases at J, leaving 2 bases unmatched. The CDR3 is made up of 15 amino acids. In DNA form, the CDR3 reads TGTGCCACCAGCAGATCGGGACAGGGTAATGAAAAACTGTTTTTT. This encodes CATSRSGQGNEKLFF.

The chain combines TRBV7-8 with TRBJ2-1; D gene ambiguous. The length of the CDR3 is 12 residues. From germline, CDR1 is SGHVS and CDR2 FQNEAQ. V was trimmed by 5 bases and J by 11 bases, leaving 13 bases between them. The CDR3 sequence is CASSRSVNQQFF. Here the CDR3 DNA reads TGTGCCAGCAGCCGCTCCGTGAACCAGCAGTTCTTC.

The rearrangement links TRBV7-9 to TRBJ1-2; maybe TRBD1 (6 bases). The CDR3 is 12 amino acids. The germline gives CDR1 SEHNR, CDR2 FQNEAQ (reference sequence). Trimming cost V 10 bases and J 3 bases, with 12 bases left between them. CDR3 protein: CATQGGDYGYTF. In DNA form, the CDR3 reads TGTGCCACGCAAGGGGGGGACTATGGCTACACCTTC. The full variable domain, in which reference TRBV7-9 and TRBJ1-2 provide the parts outside the CDR3, is DTGVSQNPRHKITKRGQNVTFRCDPISEHNRLYWYRQTLGQGPEFLTYFQNEAQLEKSRLLSDRFSAERPKGSFSTLEIQRTEQGDSAMYLCATQGGDYGYTFGSGTRLTVV.

The chain links TRBV7-6 to TRBJ2-3; D might be TRBD2 (5 bases). V was shortened by 5 bases and J by 2 bases, with 14 bases between the two germline ends. Germline loops: CDR1 SGHVS, CDR2 FNYEAQ. This CDR3 has 15 amino acids. Written as DNA, the CDR3 is TGTGCCAGCAGCCGTAGCGAGCCTGACACAGATACGCAGTATTTT. It encodes CASSRSEPDTDTQYF.

Note on this clone: The junction and the germline gene differ at one end; a read error may be behind it. The J gene is TRBJ2-7, the V gene TRBV6-4; D is possibly TRBD1 or TRBD2 (6 bases each). The V gene's germline CDR1 is MRHNA and CDR2 SNTAGT. CDR3 length: 14 residues. Written as DNA, the CDR3 is TGTGCCCGCAGATGTGAGGGGGGTACCTACGAGCAGTACTTC. Its protein is CARRCEGGTYEQYF.

The chain has TRBV2 and TRBJ2-7, with a possible D match to TRBD1 (6 bases). The V gene lost 1 base and the J gene lost 2 bases, with 12 bases spanning the gap. This CDR3 is built from 15 residues. The germline V gene encodes CDR1 SNHLY and CDR2 FYNNEI. The CDR3 loop is CASSEETGGAYEQYF. The CDR3 bases are TGTGCCAGCAGTGAAGAGACAGGTGGGGCCTACGAGCAGTACTTC.

CDR3 sequence (DNA): TGTGCCAGCAGGCCATCCTTTTGGGCGGAGTCCCAGCATTTT. It encodes CASRPSFWAESQHF. V and J are TRBV6-5 and TRBJ1-5; D remains ambiguous. Trimming left V 6 bases short and J 11 bases short, with 20 bases between. Germline V lookup: CDR1 MNHEY, CDR2 SVGAGI. This CDR3 has 14 residues.

The rearrangement links TRBV6-5 to TRBJ2-2; TRBD2 might be the D (6 bases). Germline values: CDR1 MNHEY, CDR2 SVGAGI. V was pared by 2 bases and J by 1 base, with 8 bases between. The CDR3 sequence is 15 residues long. The CDR3 DNA sequence: TGTGCCAGCAGTTACGGGGGAGGGAACACCGGGGAGCTGTTTTTT. Its protein product is CASSYGGGNTGELFF.

This clone was recorded once. The CDR3 loop reads CASSLVVRSTDEQYF. In DNA, the CDR3 is TGCGCCAGCAGCTTGGTGGTGCGATCCACAGACGAGCAGTACTTC. The rearrangement links TRBV5-1 to TRBJ2-7; no reliable D call. V was cut by 0 bases and J by 5 bases, with 15 bases left in between. The CDR3 extends over 15 amino acids. Looked up from germline, CDR1 is SGHRS and CDR2 is YFSETQ.

The chain has TRBV12-3 or TRBV12-4 and TRBJ2-1; tentative D call: TRBD2 (5 bases). CDR3 length: 13 amino acids. The V end lost 1 base, the J end lost 4 bases, and 5 bases lay between the germline ends. The CDR3 here is CASSLGTYNEQFF. CDR3 DNA: TGTGCCAGCAGTTTAGGGACTTACAATGAGCAGTTCTTC.

This clone was detected only once. V usage is TRBV29-1 and J usage is TRBJ1-4; D is unclear. Trimming took 6 bases from V and 0 from J, leaving 8 bases between them. The CDR3 runs 13 residues. Germline loops: CDR1 SQVTM, CDR2 ANQGSEA. DNA for the CDR3: TGCAGCGTCTTCGTCGCAACTAATGAAAAACTGTTTTTT. It codes for CSVFVATNEKLFF.

This chain uses TRBV9 with TRBJ2-1; possible D gene TRBD2, 5 bases. The CDR3 length is 15 residues. Germline V gene data show CDR1 as SGDLS and CDR2 as YYNGEE. Deletions cut 3 bases from V and 2 bases from J, with 12 bases between. DNA of the CDR3: TGTGCCAGCAGCGACACTAGTGGGGCCTACAATGAGCAGTTCTTC. The encoded protein is CASSDTSGAYNEQFF.

The chain links TRBV9 to TRBJ2-4; 13 nucleotides match TRBD2. Losses at the gene ends were 3 bases for V and 0 bases for J; bases not matched to a gene: 6. Germline-derived CDR1 and CDR2 are SGDLS and YYNGEE. The CDR3 is 18 residues long. The CDR3 bases are TGTGCCAGCAGCGAGACTAGCGGGGGGCCTCTAGCCAAAAACATTCAGTACTTC. Translated, it gives CASSETSGGPLAKNIQYF.

This chain connects TRBV7-2 to TRBJ2-7; the match to TRBD2 covers 8 bases. In germline, CDR1 is SGHTA, CDR2 FQGNSA. The CDR3 consists of 17 residues. The V and J ends lost 1 base and 2 bases, in that order; junction bases with no gene match: 10. CDR3 sequence: CASSLVLFERGPYEQYF. Here the CDR3 DNA reads TGTGCCAGCAGCTTAGTGCTTTTCGAGCGGGGGCCCTACGAGCAGTACTTC.